This T cell receptor beta chain was captured by sequencing in a study of cytotoxic CD8 clonotypes in ibrutinib-treated CLL. Looking at the study overall: Researchers reported about 10 relapsed/refractory and approximately 15 treatment-naive patients, fewer than 18 of them IGHV unmutated. Partial responders around 24, complete 2; about twelve progressed and about 15 stayed in remission by median around 62 months. Following treatment for a median 12 months, range 6 to 36, response samples were then taken. Sample averages reached 250,000 to 300,000 productive templates and some 94,000 productive rearrangements.

Many counts were recorded for this clone. Here immunoSEQ multiplex PCR was the method, and the copy in TCRdb shows in-frame clones only, minus some. The data hold 200,000 to 250,000 clones, with about 75% observed a single time. Germline loops: CDR1 GTSNPN, CDR2 SVGIG (reference sequence). This CDR3 comprises 14 residues. Between the trimmed V and J ends, which lost 0 bases and 2 bases, there was a span of 5 bases. The sequence derives from a human donor with chronic lymphocytic leukemia. The sequenced sample was PBMCs, obtained after 12 months of ibrutinib treatment. The genes are TRBV30 and TRBJ2-6; no reliable D call. CDR3 DNA: TGTGCCTGGAGTGTAGGCCCTGGGGCCAACGTCCTGACTTTC. Residues: CAWSVGPGANVLTF.